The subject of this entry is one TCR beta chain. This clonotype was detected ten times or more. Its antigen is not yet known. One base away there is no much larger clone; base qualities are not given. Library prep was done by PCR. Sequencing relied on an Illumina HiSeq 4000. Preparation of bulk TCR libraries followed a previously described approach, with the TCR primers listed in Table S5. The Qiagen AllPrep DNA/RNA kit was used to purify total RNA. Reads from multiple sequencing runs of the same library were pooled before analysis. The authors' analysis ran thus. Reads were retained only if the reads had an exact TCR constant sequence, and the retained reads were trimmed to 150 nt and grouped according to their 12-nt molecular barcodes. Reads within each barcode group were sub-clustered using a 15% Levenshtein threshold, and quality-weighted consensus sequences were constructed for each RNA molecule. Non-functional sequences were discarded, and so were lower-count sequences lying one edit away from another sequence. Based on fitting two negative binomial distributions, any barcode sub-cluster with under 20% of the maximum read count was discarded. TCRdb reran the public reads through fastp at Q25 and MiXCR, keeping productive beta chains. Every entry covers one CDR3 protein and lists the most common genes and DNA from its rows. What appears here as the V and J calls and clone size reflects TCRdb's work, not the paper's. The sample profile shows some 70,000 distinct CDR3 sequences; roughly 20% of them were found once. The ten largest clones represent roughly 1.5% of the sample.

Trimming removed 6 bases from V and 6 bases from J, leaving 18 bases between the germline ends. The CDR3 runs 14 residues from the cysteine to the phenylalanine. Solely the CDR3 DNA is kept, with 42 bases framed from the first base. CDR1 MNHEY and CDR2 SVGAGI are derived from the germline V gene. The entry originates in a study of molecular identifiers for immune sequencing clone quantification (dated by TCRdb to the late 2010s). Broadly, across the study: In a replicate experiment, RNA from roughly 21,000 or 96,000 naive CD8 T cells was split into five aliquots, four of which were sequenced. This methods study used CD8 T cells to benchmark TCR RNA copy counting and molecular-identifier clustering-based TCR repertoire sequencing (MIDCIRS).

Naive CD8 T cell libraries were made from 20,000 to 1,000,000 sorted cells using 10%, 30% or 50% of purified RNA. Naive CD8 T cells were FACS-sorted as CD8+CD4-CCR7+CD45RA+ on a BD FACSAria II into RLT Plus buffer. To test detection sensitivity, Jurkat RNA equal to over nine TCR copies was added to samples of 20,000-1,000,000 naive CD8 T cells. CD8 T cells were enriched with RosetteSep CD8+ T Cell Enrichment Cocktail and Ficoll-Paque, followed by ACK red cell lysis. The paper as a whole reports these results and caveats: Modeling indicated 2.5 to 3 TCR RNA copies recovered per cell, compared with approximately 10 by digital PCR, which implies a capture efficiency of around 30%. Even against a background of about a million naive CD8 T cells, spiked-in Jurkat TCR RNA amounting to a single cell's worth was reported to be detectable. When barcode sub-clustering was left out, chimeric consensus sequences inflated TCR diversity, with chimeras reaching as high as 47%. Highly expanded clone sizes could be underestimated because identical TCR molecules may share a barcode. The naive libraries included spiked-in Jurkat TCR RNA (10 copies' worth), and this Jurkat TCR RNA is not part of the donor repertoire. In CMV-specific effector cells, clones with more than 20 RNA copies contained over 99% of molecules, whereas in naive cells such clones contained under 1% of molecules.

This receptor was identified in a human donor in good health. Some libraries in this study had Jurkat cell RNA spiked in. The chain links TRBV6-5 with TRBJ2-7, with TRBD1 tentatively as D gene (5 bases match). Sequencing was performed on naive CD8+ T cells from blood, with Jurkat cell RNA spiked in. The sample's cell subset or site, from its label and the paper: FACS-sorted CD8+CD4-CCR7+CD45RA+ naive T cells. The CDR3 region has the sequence CASSLDGQGGEQYF. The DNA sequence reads TGTGCCAGCAGCCTAGATGGGCAGGGCGGCGAGCAGTACTTC.